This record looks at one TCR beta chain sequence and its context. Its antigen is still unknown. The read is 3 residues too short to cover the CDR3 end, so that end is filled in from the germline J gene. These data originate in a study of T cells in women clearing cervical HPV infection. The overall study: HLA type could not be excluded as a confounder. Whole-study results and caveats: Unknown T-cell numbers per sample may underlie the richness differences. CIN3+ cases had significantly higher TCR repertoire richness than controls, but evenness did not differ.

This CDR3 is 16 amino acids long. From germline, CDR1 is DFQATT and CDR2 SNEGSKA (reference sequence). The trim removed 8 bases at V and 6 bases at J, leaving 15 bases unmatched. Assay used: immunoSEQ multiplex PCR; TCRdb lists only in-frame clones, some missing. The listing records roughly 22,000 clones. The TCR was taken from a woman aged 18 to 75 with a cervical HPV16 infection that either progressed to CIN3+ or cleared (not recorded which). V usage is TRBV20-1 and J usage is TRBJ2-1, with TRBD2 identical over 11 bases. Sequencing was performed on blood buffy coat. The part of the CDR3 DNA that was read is TGCAGTCCCGGTATCCGACCGGGACTAGCGGCCAATGAG. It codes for CSPGIRPGLAANE. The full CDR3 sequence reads CSPGIRPGLAANEQFF.